A single sample is the source of the 8 T cell receptor beta chains below, sequenced in a study of blood T cells in healthy people across ages. PCR was performed a second time for 7 to 11 cycles using a sample-barcoded 5' primer and a J-beta primer mix. Each CDR3 protein is one row after TCRdb ran MiXCR on the 5' RACE reads. The data show 1.5 million to 2 million distinct CDR3 sequences, approximately 30% seen once. The specimen was blood. The receptors were gathered from a woman aged 25 to 39 in good health.

The V call is TRBV18, the J call TRBJ2-1; D remains unclear. Between the trimmed V and J ends, which lost 3 bases and 0 bases, there was a span of 12 bases. Looked up from germline, CDR1 is KGHSH and CDR2 is LQKENI. The CDR3 sequence is 16 residues long. CDR3 residues: CASSPPGRSSYNEQFF. CDR3 DNA: TGTGCCAGCTCACCCCCGGGCAGGAGCTCCTACAATGAGCAGTTCTTC. Drawing the rest from reference TRBV18 and TRBJ2-1, the complete variable domain is NAGVMQNPRHLVRRRGQEARLRCSPMKGHSHVYWYRQLPEEGLKFMVYLQKENIIDESGMPKERFSAEFPKEGPSILRIQQVVRGDSAAYFCASSPPGRSSYNEQFFGPGTRLTVL.

This clonotype was counted at least ten times. The J gene is TRBJ2-4, the V gene TRBV20-1; 8 positions match TRBD1. The CDR3 extends over 15 amino acids. Trimming at V came to 2 bases and at J to 6 bases, leaving 9 bases not matched to a gene. Germline-derived CDR1 and CDR2 are DFQATT and SNEGSKA (reference sequence). DNA of the CDR3: TGCAGTGCTAGATCTCGCCTCGACAGGGGAAACATTCAGTACTTC. This gives the protein CSARSRLDRGNIQYF.

The chain uses TRBV5-1 and TRBJ1-4, with 8 bases matching TRBD1. The V segment lost 1 base and the J segment 7 bases; nucleotides outside the gene matches: 6. This CDR3 is built from 15 residues. The V gene's germline CDR1 is SGHRS and CDR2 YFSETQ. In DNA form, the CDR3 reads TGCGCCAGCAGCTTGATAGCAGGGGGCGGTGAAAAACTGTTTTTT. It translates to CASSLIAGGGEKLFF.

The rearrangement joins TRBV28 to TRBJ2-7; 8 bases line up with TRBD2. The CDR3 sequence is 15 residues long. The V segment lost 5 bases and the J segment 2 bases; nucleotides outside the gene matches: 8. CDR1 is MDHEN and CDR2 is SYDVKM in the germline V gene. Here the CDR3 DNA reads TGTGCCAGCAGTGACCCGGGAGGGAGTACCTACGAGCAGTACTTC. Translated, it gives CASSDPGGSTYEQYF. Supplemented by reference TRBV28 and TRBJ2-7, the full variable domain reads DVKVTQSSRYLVKRTGEKVFLECVQDMDHENMFWYRQDPGLGLRLIYFSYDVKMKEKGDIPEGYSVSREKKERFSLILESASTNQTSMYLCASSDPGGSTYEQYFGPGTRLTVT.

This clonotype showed up many times. The genes are TRBV18 and TRBJ1-1, with unresolved D. Trimming shortened V by 8 bases and J by 3 bases, and 10 bases separated the two germline ends. The CDR3 sequence is 12 residues long. The germline gives CDR1 KGHSH, CDR2 LQKENI. The CDR3 nucleotides read TGTGCCAGCAGCCCCCGGGACACTGAAGCTTTCTTT. Protein sequence: CASSPRDTEAFF.

The J gene is TRBJ2-7, the V gene TRBV27; D is undetermined. CDR3 length equals 13 residues. The germline V gene has CDR1 MNHEY and CDR2 SMNVEV (reference sequence). V dropped 6 bases and J dropped 12 bases, with 21 bases sitting between them. CDR3 sequence (DNA): TGTGCCAGCAGGATGGGCGGTCAAGAGATCCGGTACTTC. Its translation is CASRMGGQEIRYF.

The chain recombines TRBV12-3 or TRBV12-4 with TRBJ2-6, with 9 bases fitting TRBD2. The V and J ends lost 3 bases and 8 bases, in that order; junction bases with no gene match: 8. This CDR3 is 16 amino acids long. The CDR3 sequence is CASSFDDSGGTNVLTF. In DNA, the CDR3 is TGTGCCAGCAGTTTCGACGATAGCGGGGGTACCAACGTCCTGACTTTC.

J is TRBJ2-1 and V is TRBV7-6; D is ambiguous. This CDR3 comprises 14 residues. V lost 4 bases, J lost 8 bases, and 15 bases lay in between. Germline CDR1 SGHVS, CDR2 FNYEAQ. This chain's CDR3 is CASSYPPLVDEQFF. For the CDR3, the DNA is TGTGCCAGCAGCTACCCCCCGCTGGTCGATGAGCAGTTCTTC.